This is a list of T cell receptor beta chains from one sample in a study of T cells in narcolepsy. The table came from immunoSEQ multiplex PCR; TCRdb's copy has only in-frame clones and leaves some out. Of some 13,000 clones listed, roughly 89% are singletons. The specimen was CD45RA- memory CD4+ T cells from PBMCs. These receptors all stem from a human donor with narcolepsy. Each CDR3 is given with its conserved first and last residue. The D gene is left open where the match is weak. Only some rows state a clone size, as once, few, many or a class for expanded clones.

J	D	V	size	CDR3	DNA
TRBJ2-7	TRBD1	TRBV9	.	CASSLGRRDRSQEQYF	TGTGCCAGCAGTTTGGGTCGCCGGGACAGGAGTCAAGAGCAGTACTTC
TRBJ2-3	TRBD2	TRBV29-1	.	CSVTSGSIDTQYF	TGCAGCGTGACTAGCGGGAGTATAGATACGCAGTATTTT
TRBJ1-1	.	TRBV29-1	.	CSVVSSGDTEAFF	TGCAGCGTTGTATCTTCAGGGGACACTGAAGCTTTCTTT
TRBJ2-1	TRBD2	TRBV19	.	CASNPGGLSYNEQFF	TGTGCCAGTAACCCGGGAGGCCTTTCCTACAATGAGCAGTTCTTC
TRBJ1-1	.	TRBV6-5	.	CASSYLGTGPYTEAFF	TGTGCCAGCAGTTACTTAGGAACAGGACCGTACACTGAAGCTTTCTTT
TRBJ2-7	.	TRBV5-4	.	CASSPGGGGLYEQYF	TGTGCCAGCAGCCCTGGGGGCGGGGGCCTTTACGAGCAGTACTTC
TRBJ1-4	TRBD1	TRBV19	once	CASRGQGAATNEKLFF	TGTGCCAGTAGGGGACAGGGGGCTGCAACTAATGAAAAACTGTTTTTT
TRBJ1-2	.	TRBV7-9	.	CASSLGVQAPSGYTF	TGTGCCAGCAGCTTAGGGGTGCAGGCCCCCTCTGGCTACACCTTC
TRBJ2-1	.	TRBV9	.	CATQAGDYNEQFF	TGTGCCACCCAAGCGGGTGACTACAATGAGCAGTTCTTC
TRBJ2-1	TRBD2	TRBV30	.	CAWSNGLAGEQFF	TGTGCCTGGAGCAACGGACTAGCGGGTGAGCAGTTCTTC
TRBJ1-2	TRBD1	TRBV19	few	CASSRDRNYGYTF	TGTGCCAGTAGCCGGGACAGAAACTATGGCTACACCTTC
TRBJ1-2	.	TRBV29-1	once	CSGTGFGGYTF	TGCAGCGGAACAGGGTTTGGTGGCTACACCTTC
TRBJ1-4	.	TRBV28	.	CASSSSGVLHNEKLFF	TGTGCCAGCAGCTCATCAGGGGTGCTCCATAATGAAAAACTGTTTTTT
TRBJ1-3	.	TRBV28	.	CASSPLGSGNTIYF	TGTGCCAGCAGCCCGCTAGGCTCTGGAAACACCATATATTTT
TRBJ1-1	.	TRBV25-1	.	CASSEYRQRNTEAFF	TGTGCCAGCAGTGAATATAGACAGAGGAACACTGAAGCTTTCTTT
TRBJ2-2	.	TRBV9	.	CASSVARGRNTGELFF	TGTGCCAGCAGCGTAGCCCGGGGTCGGAACACCGGGGAGCTGTTTTTT
TRBJ2-3	TRBD2	TRBV11-3	.	CASSLGTSSDTQYF	TGTGCCAGCAGCCTAGGGACTAGCTCAGATACGCAGTATTTT
TRBJ2-7	TRBD2	TRBV2	.	CASSDARASGRVGPYEQYF	TGTGCCAGCAGTGACGCCAGGGCTAGCGGGAGGGTTGGGCCCTACGAGCAGTACTTC
TRBJ1-5	.	TRBV6-5	.	CASSEMGGNQPQHF	TGTGCCAGCAGTGAGATGGGAGGCAATCAGCCCCAGCATTTT
TRBJ2-7	.	TRBV19	.	CASSTGAGYEQYF	TGTGCCAGTAGTACAGGGGCCGGCTACGAGCAGTACTTC
TRBJ2-3	TRBD2	TRBV5-4	.	CASSLAELAGRTDTQYF	TGTGCCAGCAGCTTGGCCGAACTAGCGGGACGCACAGATACGCAGTATTTT
TRBJ1-2	TRBD1	TRBV9	.	CASSVAQGGYGYTF	TGTGCCAGCAGCGTAGCGCAGGGGGGCTATGGCTACACCTTC
TRBJ2-7	TRBD2	TRBV5-1	.	CASSLGTSGVYEQYF	TGCGCCAGCAGCTTGGGGACTAGCGGTGTGTACGAGCAGTACTTC
TRBJ2-5	.	TRBV5-6	.	CASSSQVGAWETQYF	TGTGCCAGCAGCTCTCAAGTGGGGGCGTGGGAGACCCAGTACTTC
TRBJ1-4	.	TRBV2	few	CASGGTDAHEKLFF	TGTGCCAGCGGCGGGACCGATGCTCATGAAAAACTGTTTTTT
TRBJ2-1	TRBD2	TRBV29-1	.	CNTQGGSSYNEQFF	TGCAACACCCAAGGCGGGAGCTCCTACAATGAGCAGTTCTTC
TRBJ2-1	TRBD2	TRBV18	.	CASSPPGGEFSYNEQFF	TGTGCCAGCTCACCCCCCGGGGGGGAATTTTCCTACAATGAGCAGTTCTTC
TRBJ1-2	.	TRBV27	.	CASSPRFEANYGYTF	TGTGCCAGCAGTCCGAGATTCGAAGCTAACTATGGCTACACCTTC
TRBJ1-2	TRBD1	TRBV5-1	.	CASSPGQNNGYTF	TGCGCCAGCAGTCCGGGACAGAATAATGGCTACACCTTC
TRBJ2-5	TRBD1	TRBV28	.	CASSLPRGIQETQYF	TGTGCCAGCAGTTTACCCAGGGGGATACAAGAGACCCAGTACTTC
TRBJ1-1	.	TRBV9	once	CASRSDSLPNTEAFF	TGTGCCAGCAGATCGGACAGCCTACCGAACACTGAAGCTTTCTTT
TRBJ2-7	.	TRBV18	few	CASSSQSAGDEQYF	TGTGCCAGCTCATCTCAAAGCGCAGGGGACGAGCAGTACTTC
TRBJ2-2	TRBD2	TRBV5-1	.	CASSSSFGSSGTGELFF	TGCGCCAGCAGCTCTTCTTTTGGTTCTAGCGGGACCGGGGAGCTGTTTTTT
TRBJ2-1	TRBD2	TRBV5-8	.	CASSLGLAGVWNEQFF	TGTGCCAGCAGCTTGGGACTAGCGGGAGTCTGGAATGAGCAGTTCTTC
TRBJ1-3	.	TRBV2	few	CASKPGNTIYF	TGTGCCAGCAAGCCCGGAAACACCATATATTTT
TRBJ1-2	.	TRBV18	once	CASSPSGQPTNYGYTF	TGTGCCAGCTCACCCTCCGGACAGCCGACTAACTATGGCTACACCTTC
TRBJ1-2	.	TRBV5-6	.	CASSFNRVFVRNGYTF	TGTGCCAGCAGCTTTAACAGGGTTTTCGTCCGTAATGGCTACACCTTC
TRBJ2-3	.	TRBV7-3	once	CASSLMAYTDTQYF	TGTGCCAGCAGCTTAATGGCTTACACAGATACGCAGTATTTT
TRBJ2-5	.	TRBV21-1	.	CASSQTGGETQYF	TGTGCCAGCAGCCAGACAGGGGGGGAGACCCAGTACTTC
TRBJ2-1	.	TRBV27	.	CASSVLDSRGEQFF	TGTGCCAGCAGTGTCTTGGACTCCCGAGGTGAGCAGTTCTTC
TRBJ1-1	.	TRBV30	.	CAWRQANTEAFF	TGTGCCTGGAGACAGGCGAACACTGAAGCTTTCTTT
TRBJ1-2	.	TRBV7-2	.	CASSLAGRNYGYTF	TGTGCCAGCAGCCTTGCGGGGCGCAACTATGGCTACACCTTC
TRBJ2-1	.	TRBV30	.	CAWSARGRYNEQFF	TGTGCCTGGAGCGCCCGGGGAAGGTACAATGAGCAGTTCTTC
TRBJ2-5	TRBD2	TRBV30	once	CAWSAGLAGVTQYF	TGTGCCTGGAGTGCCGGACTAGCGGGAGTGACCCAGTACTTC
TRBJ1-4	.	TRBV2	.	CASTRGGANEKLFF	TGTGCCAGCACCCGGGGAGGGGCTAATGAAAAACTGTTTTTT
TRBJ2-1	TRBD1	TRBV11-3	once	CASSRGQGLVYEQFF	TGTGCCAGCAGCCGGGGACAGGGTCTGGTCTATGAGCAGTTCTTC
TRBJ1-1	.	TRBV30	.	CARGQMNTEAFF	TGTGCCCGAGGACAGATGAACACTGAAGCTTTCTTT
TRBJ2-4	.	TRBV7-9	.	CASSLYRAGNIQYF	TGTGCCAGCAGCTTGTACAGGGCCGGAAACATTCAGTACTTC
TRBJ2-3	TRBD2	TRBV6-1	.	CASSVSSGSRTDTQYF	TGTGCCAGCAGTGTCTCTAGCGGGAGTAGGACAGATACGCAGTATTTT
TRBJ2-7	.	TRBV30	.	CAWSVIGTYTYREQYF	TGTGCCTGGAGTGTAATTGGGACATACACCTATCGCGAGCAGTACTTC
TRBJ2-2	TRBD2	TRBV7-3	.	CASSLIRGTRTTGELFF	TGTGCCAGCAGCTTAATTCGCGGGACTAGAACCACCGGGGAGCTGTTTTTT
TRBJ2-3	.	TRBV2	.	CASSFRRVDTDTQYF	TGTGCCAGCAGTTTCCGGCGGGTGGACACAGATACGCAGTATTTT
TRBJ2-7	TRBD1	TRBV5-1	.	CASGPDRGQGYEQYF	TGCGCCAGCGGCCCTGACAGGGGGCAGGGGTACGAGCAGTACTTC
TRBJ1-2	.	TRBV6-5	.	CASSYPYQGGYGYTF	TGTGCCAGCAGTTACCCATATCAGGGAGGCTATGGCTACACCTTC
TRBJ2-1	TRBD2	TRBV23-1	.	CASSPKRGGNEQFF	TGCGCCAGCAGTCCCAAGCGGGGGGGAAATGAGCAGTTCTTC
TRBJ2-1	TRBD2	TRBV6-1	once	CASSEVGLAVTYNEQFF	TGTGCCAGCAGTGAAGTAGGGCTAGCGGTCACCTACAATGAGCAGTTCTTC
TRBJ1-5	TRBD1	TRBV29-1	.	CSVAGQLNQPQHF	TGCAGCGTTGCGGGACAGCTCAATCAGCCCCAGCATTTT